This is a list of T cell receptor beta chains from one sample in a study of vaccination and CD4 T cells after COVID-19. MiXCR, applied by TCRdb to the PCR reads, yields one record per CDR3 protein. This table holds 30,000 or so distinct CDR3 sequences, roughly 45% found once. The sequencing here drew on CD4+ T cells from blood, taken about 7 months after SARS-CoV-2 vaccination. These receptors all come from a human donor who had recovered from COVID-19. CDR3s include the opening cysteine and the closing phenylalanine or tryptophan. Each record gives: D gene, J gene, V gene, CDR3 protein. D genes are given only for firm matches.

NA	TRBJ1-2	TRBV20-1	CSAASGDNLYTF
TRBD2	TRBJ2-7	TRBV7-9	CASSYGLGLAGYRNEQYF
NA	TRBJ1-5	TRBV10-3	CAISEAGNQPQHF
NA	TRBJ2-3	TRBV15	CATSRGGLSTDTQYF
NA	TRBJ2-7	TRBV7-2	CASTSGLLPYEQYF
TRBD1	TRBJ1-4	TRBV10-3	CAIRSQGANEKLFF
NA	TRBJ2-5	TRBV20-1	CSASRWQETQYF
NA	TRBJ2-2	TRBV7-2	CASSLPTLRVTGELFF
TRBD1	TRBJ2-7	TRBV7-9	CASRLGQAGEQYF
NA	TRBJ2-1	TRBV24-1	CATSELDGHEQFF
NA	TRBJ1-1	TRBV7-9	CASSSVVRAEAFF
NA	TRBJ2-5	TRBV7-6	CASSLRVQETQYF
NA	TRBJ1-1	TRBV7-3	CASSLHQGSPEAFF
NA	TRBJ1-1	TRBV28	CASLVRSARANTEAFF
TRBD2	TRBJ2-7	TRBV6-2/TRBV6-3	CASSYRGTTPYEQYF
TRBD2	TRBJ2-1	TRBV7-3	CASSSNNPGTSGGGYEQFF
NA	TRBJ1-5	TRBV28	CASSFLTLTDFSNQPQHF
NA	TRBJ2-4	TRBV6-1	CASTVGGSKNIQYF
TRBD1	TRBJ2-2	TRBV20-1	CSARDDVRGHTGELFF
NA	TRBJ1-2	TRBV4-2	CASSQDLNEGGGYTF
TRBD1	TRBJ2-1	TRBV28	CASGSRDRGNEQFF
TRBD1	TRBJ2-5	TRBV7-2	CASSFTGGSGETQYF
NA	TRBJ2-5	TRBV20-1	CSATLRATELLAQYF
TRBD2	TRBJ2-2	TRBV28	CASNHPGLAKGGELFF
NA	TRBJ2-5	TRBV6-5	CASSYQVSETQYF
TRBD2	TRBJ2-3	TRBV20-1	CSANAPGRETADTQYF
NA	TRBJ2-1	TRBV20-1	CSARDYGVPSYNEQFF
NA	TRBJ1-5	TRBV6-1	CASSVYYEDNQPQHF
TRBD1	TRBJ2-3	TRBV5-1	CASSLMRDRGRDTQYF
NA	TRBJ1-5	TRBV6-1	CASSVLGNNQPQHF
NA	TRBJ2-2	TRBV7-3	CASSIATGELFF
NA	TRBJ2-1	TRBV7-3	CASSLTQNNEQFF
NA	TRBJ1-1	TRBV7-6	CASSRGGGLSMNTEAFF
NA	TRBJ1-1	TRBV7-6	CASSLIAGDTEAFF
NA	TRBJ1-2	TRBV7-9	CASAKGEGYTF
TRBD2	TRBJ2-1	TRBV15	CATSRDLGPGLAGYYEQFF